These T cell receptor beta chains were read from a single sample in a study of control samples from healthy donors and cancer patients. Using immunoSEQ multiplex PCR, the repertoire was profiled, and TCRdb retains in-frame clones only, with some absent. The sample has roughly 100,000 clones; just over 90% are singletons. Sequencing input: blood. These receptors came from a woman younger than 30 in good health. Each CDR3 is given with its conserved first and last residue. A D gene is named only where the DNA matches it firmly. Size is omitted from some rows. Given values are once, few, many or a class for expanded clones.

d_gene	v_gene	len	j_gene	abundance	CDR3aa	CDR3nt
TRBD2	TRBV11-1	16	TRBJ2-3	-	CASGGNSGIGADTQYF	TGTGCCAGCGGGGGGAATAGCGGGATAGGCGCAGATACGCAGTATTTT
TRBD2	TRBV7-2	15	TRBJ2-1	-	CASSTTSGAYNEQFF	TGTGCCAGCAGCACCACTAGCGGGGCCTACAATGAGCAGTTCTTC
-	TRBV5-1	15	TRBJ1-1	-	CASSSSGTQSVQAFF	TGCGCCAGCAGCTCATCCGGGACACAATCGGTCCAAGCTTTCTTT
TRBD1	TRBV5-4	17	TRBJ1-1	-	CASTPEGQGEISTEAFF	TGTGCCAGCACCCCAGAGGGACAGGGGGAAATTAGCACTGAAGCTTTCTTT
TRBD1	TRBV27	15	TRBJ2-3	-	CASSWGDRGTDTQYF	TGTGCCAGCAGTTGGGGGGACAGGGGCACAGATACGCAGTATTTT
TRBD1	TRBV6-5	15	TRBJ2-1	-	CASSSSGGAYNEQFF	TGTGCCAGCAGTTCCTCAGGGGGCGCCTACAATGAGCAGTTCTTC
TRBD2	TRBV6-2/TRBV6-3	16	TRBJ2-3	-	CASSSILAGDTDTQYF	TGTGCCAGCAGTTCCATTCTAGCGGGGGACACAGATACGCAGTATTTT
TRBD1	TRBV6-5	14	TRBJ2-2	-	CASSRTGGTGELFF	TGTGCCAGCAGTCGGACAGGCGGCACCGGGGAGCTGTTTTTT
TRBD2	TRBV11-1	15	TRBJ2-1	-	CASSQRLAGYNEQFF	TGTGCCAGCAGCCAACGACTAGCAGGTTACAATGAGCAGTTCTTC
TRBD1	TRBV18	15	TRBJ2-5	-	CASSSGQGVLETQYF	TGTGCCAGCTCAAGCGGACAGGGCGTTTTAGAGACCCAGTACTTC
-	TRBV12-3/TRBV12-4	12	TRBJ1-3	-	CASSFDRNTIYF	TGTGCCAGCAGTTTTGACAGAAACACCATATATTTT
-	TRBV6-5	13	TRBJ1-5	-	CASSYLGGQPQHF	TGTGCCAGCAGTTACCTGGGGGGTCAGCCCCAGCATTTT
-	TRBV28	14	TRBJ2-2	-	CASTQRRVTGELFF	TGTGCCAGCACACAACGGCGGGTCACCGGGGAGCTGTTTTTT
-	TRBV6-5	13	TRBJ2-6	once	CALTSSGANVLTF	TGTGCCCTCACTTCCTCTGGGGCCAACGTCCTGACTTTC
TRBD2	TRBV25-1	18	TRBJ2-3	once	CASSSLRLAGGNTDTQYF	TGTGCCAGCAGCTCCCTCAGACTAGCGGGAGGGAACACAGATACGCAGTATTTT
TRBD2	TRBV3-1/TRBV3-2	17	TRBJ2-5	once	CASSVRLAALGRETQYF	TGTGCCAGCAGCGTTCGACTAGCGGCGCTAGGCAGGGAGACCCAGTACTTC
-	TRBV6-5	13	TRBJ2-5	-	CASLPAWGETQYF	TGTGCCAGCCTCCCAGCATGGGGGGAGACCCAGTACTTC
TRBD2	TRBV24-1	14	TRBJ2-1	-	CATSREGLRNEQFF	TGTGCCACCAGTCGGGAGGGCCTGAGGAATGAGCAGTTCTTC
-	TRBV7-9	15	TRBJ1-2	many	CASSLVVGSYYGYTF	TGTGCCAGCAGCTTAGTAGTCGGCAGCTACTATGGCTACACCTTC
-	TRBV30	13	TRBJ1-1	-	CAWTPPGNTEAFF	TGTGCCTGGACCCCTCCCGGGAACACTGAAGCTTTCTTT
TRBD1	TRBV5-1	16	TRBJ1-2	-	CASSLGQGRTNYGYTF	TGCGCCAGCAGCTTGGGACAGGGCCGGACCAACTATGGCTACACCTTC
-	TRBV5-1	14	TRBJ2-7	-	CASSLIRSSYEQYF	TGCGCCAGCAGCTTGATAAGGAGCTCCTACGAGCAGTACTTC
TRBD2	TRBV5-1	17	TRBJ2-1	-	CASSFGLAGVSYNEQFF	TGCGCCAGCAGCTTTGGACTAGCGGGGGTTTCCTACAATGAGCAGTTCTTC
TRBD2	TRBV27	12	TRBJ2-7	-	CASTSSGAEQYF	TGTGCCAGCACCTCTAGCGGGGCCGAGCAGTACTTC
TRBD1	TRBV27	15	TRBJ1-4	-	CASSLRQGTNEKLFF	TGTGCCAGCAGTTTACGACAGGGGACTAATGAAAAACTGTTTTTT
TRBD1	TRBV3-1/TRBV3-2	13	TRBJ1-2	-	CASSPGQGWGYTF	TGTGCCAGCAGCCCCGGACAGGGCTGGGGCTACACCTTC
-	TRBV4-1	14	TRBJ2-7	-	CASSWGDGSYEQYF	TGCGCCAGCAGCTGGGGGGATGGCTCCTACGAGCAGTACTTC
TRBD1	TRBV24-1	12	TRBJ1-1	-	CATSGTGVEAFF	TGTGCCACCAGTGGGACAGGGGTTGAAGCTTTCTTT
-	TRBV7-6	15	TRBJ1-6	-	CASSISRDYNSPLHF	TGTGCCAGCAGCATCAGCCGGGACTATAATTCACCCCTCCACTTT
TRBD1	TRBV5-4	15	TRBJ2-2	-	CASSFGRGLTGELFF	TGTGCCAGCAGCTTCGGCAGGGGGCTAACCGGGGAGCTGTTTTTT
-	TRBV2	14	TRBJ1-5	-	CASSEGQRNQPQHF	TGTGCCAGCAGTGAAGGGCAGAGAAATCAGCCCCAGCATTTT
-	TRBV6-5	13	TRBJ1-2	-	CASSETRGGGYTF	TGTGCCAGCAGCGAGACGCGGGGGGGTGGCTACACCTTC
-	TRBV2	14	TRBJ1-2	-	CASSTGQTNYGYTF	TGTGCCAGCAGCACGGGACAAACTAACTATGGCTACACCTTC
TRBD1	TRBV6-5	14	TRBJ1-1	-	CASSLPGQDTEAFF	TGTGCCAGTTCCCTCCCGGGACAGGACACTGAAGCTTTCTTT
-	TRBV6-4	15	TRBJ1-3	-	CASREQHSSGNTIYF	TGTGCCAGCCGGGAACAGCATTCCTCTGGAAACACCATATATTTT
-	TRBV9	14	TRBJ2-3	-	CASSARGSSDTQYF	TGTGCCAGCAGCGCAAGGGGGAGCTCAGATACGCAGTATTTT
TRBD1	TRBV9	14	TRBJ1-5	few	CASSERQGGQPQHF	TGTGCCAGCAGCGAGAGACAGGGCGGGCAGCCCCAGCATTTT
-	TRBV30	12	TRBJ1-2	-	CAWSGPLGGYTF	TGTGCCTGGAGTGGACCCCTCGGGGGCTACACCTTC
TRBD1	TRBV24-1	18	TRBJ1-4	-	CATRTPGQGASANEKLFF	TGTGCCACCAGGACCCCGGGACAGGGGGCTTCGGCTAATGAAAAACTGTTTTTT
TRBD2	TRBV9	19	TRBJ2-1	-	CASSPRLAGGPESRNEQFF	TGTGCCAGCAGCCCTCGACTAGCGGGAGGGCCAGAATCAAGGAATGAGCAGTTCTTC
-	TRBV2	13	TRBJ1-3	once	CASRGDNGNTIYF	TGTGCCAGCCGTGGGGATAATGGAAACACCATATATTTT
-	TRBV7-6	11	TRBJ1-2	once	CASSQGDGYTF	TGTGCCAGCAGCCAAGGAGATGGCTACACCTTC
-	TRBV5-5	13	TRBJ1-2	-	CASSLEPGYGYTF	TGTGCCAGCAGCTTGGAACCCGGCTATGGCTACACCTTC
-	TRBV27	14	TRBJ1-1	-	CASSPRDKNTEAFF	TGTGCCAGCAGTCCCCGGGACAAGAACACTGAAGCTTTCTTT
-	TRBV7-2	14	TRBJ2-7	-	CASSLAGLTYEQYF	TGTGCCAGCAGCTTAGCGGGATTAACGTACGAGCAGTACTTC
TRBD2	TRBV10-3	15	TRBJ2-4	-	CAISEAGGPKSIQYF	TGTGCCATCAGTGAGGCGGGGGGGCCGAAAAGCATTCAGTACTTC
-	TRBV7-2	11	TRBJ2-3	-	CASSFTDTQYF	TGTGCCAGCAGCTTCACAGATACGCAGTATTTT
-	TRBV28	15	TRBJ1-5	-	CASSYRDAGFEPQHF	TGTGCCAGCAGTTACCGGGACGCAGGTTTTGAGCCCCAGCATTTT
-	TRBV24-1	15	TRBJ2-1	-	CATSETGIPNNEQFF	TGTGCCACCAGTGAAACAGGGATCCCCAACAATGAGCAGTTCTTC
TRBD1	TRBV5-1	15	TRBJ1-6	-	CASSAGQGGDSPLHF	TGCGCCAGCAGCGCTGGACAGGGAGGTGATTCACCCCTCCACTTT
TRBD2	TRBV9	15	TRBJ2-1	-	CASSPQGTSSNEQFF	TGTGCCAGCAGCCCCCAAGGGACTAGCAGCAATGAGCAGTTCTTC
TRBD2	TRBV6-5	16	TRBJ2-7	-	CASSYSRTSRYYEQYF	TGTGCCAGCAGTTACTCCCGGACTAGCAGGTATTACGAGCAGTACTTC